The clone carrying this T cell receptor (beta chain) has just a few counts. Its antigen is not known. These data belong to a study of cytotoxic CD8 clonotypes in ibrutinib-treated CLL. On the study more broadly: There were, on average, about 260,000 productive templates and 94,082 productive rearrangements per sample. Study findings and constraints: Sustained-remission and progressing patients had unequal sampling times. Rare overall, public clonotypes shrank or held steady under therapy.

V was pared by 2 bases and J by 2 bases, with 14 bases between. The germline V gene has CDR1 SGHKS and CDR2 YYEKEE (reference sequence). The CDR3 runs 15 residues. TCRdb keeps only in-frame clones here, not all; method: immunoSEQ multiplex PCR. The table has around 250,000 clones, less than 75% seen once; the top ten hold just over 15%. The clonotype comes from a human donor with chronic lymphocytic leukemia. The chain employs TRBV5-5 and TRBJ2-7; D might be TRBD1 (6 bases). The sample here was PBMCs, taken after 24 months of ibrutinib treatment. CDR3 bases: TGTGCCAGCAGCTTAACGACAGGACCTACCTACGAGCAGTACTTC. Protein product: CASSLTTGPTYEQYF.